This T cell receptor beta chain emerged from a study of T-cell memory formation after mild COVID-19. Study findings and constraints: Pre-infection memory carried some responding clones, suggesting that cross-reactive memory joined.

V lost 2 bases, J lost 0 bases, and 3 bases lay in between. This CDR3 has 13 amino acids. CDR1 is MNHNY, CDR2 SVGAGI, per germline (reference sequence). Using its own MiXCR run on the 5' RACE reads, TCRdb lists one record per CDR3 protein. The data hold about 430,000 distinct CDR3 sequences, with approximately 25% observed a single time. This clonotype showed up just a few times. The antigen remains undetermined. The genes are TRBV6-6 and TRBJ2-3; D is unresolved. The origin of this receptor is an adult woman who had mild COVID-19 (a few samples of this study predate the infection). Cell type and time point are not known. The sequenced sample was PBMCs or a T cell subset sorted from them (not recorded which). CDR3 amino acids: CASSYQSTDTQYF. The CDR3 bases are TGTGCCAGCAGTTACCAGAGCACAGATACGCAGTATTTT.